This entry concerns a single TCR beta chain. The data stem from a study of blood T cell repertoires in COVID-19. Study information: Spain, Italy and the United States supplied samples that represented acute and convalescent COVID-19. Sample material is recorded as cDNA or gDNA derived from T cells, B-cell-depleted T cells, or PBMCs.

Authors' analysis steps: Quantification of nucleated cells was approximated via reference gene primer amplification. Produced via immunoSEQ multiplex PCR; TCRdb's table is partial and in-frame only. V, J and clone size are taken as reported in that table, and D and trimming were inferred from the DNA itself. The data contain 150,000 to 200,000 clones, about 81% of them seen just once; the ten biggest clones take up about 8.4%. V dropped 3 bases and J dropped 2; count of bases not matched to a gene: 4. The CDR3 covers 15 residues. Germline CDR1 SGHNT, CDR2 YYREEE (reference sequence). The chain couples TRBV5-4 to TRBJ2-1, with 8 positions matching TRBD1. The source of this sequence is a woman in her seventies with acute or convalescent COVID-19. Sequenced sample: peripheral blood. Written as DNA, the CDR3 is TGTGCCAGCAGCTCAACAGGGGGAGCCTACAATGAGCAGTTCTTC. Translating gives CASSSTGGAYNEQFF. Full variable domain (outside the CDR3, taken from reference TRBV5-4 and TRBJ2-1): ETGVTQSPTHLIKTRGQQVTLRCSSQSGHNTVSWYQQALGQGPQFIFQYYREEENGRGNFPPRFSGLQFPNYSSELNVNALELDDSALYLCASSSTGGAYNEQFFGPGTRLTVL.